The clone carrying this TCR beta chain was recorded a few times. The antigen is unknown. The sample belongs to a study of T cells after posttransplantation cyclophosphamide. Study-wide results and caveats: Later post-transplant blood repertoires were often dominated by donor CD8+ memory clones.

CDR1 and CDR2 (germline): SEHNR, FQNEAQ (reference sequence). The V end was cut by 0 bases, the J end by 0 bases, with 12 bases between. This CDR3 contains 17 residues. Repertoires were generated with immunoSEQ multiplex PCR, while TCRdb's copy carries only in-frame clones and drops some. This sample has more than 20,000 clones, with 73% found just once. The V call is TRBV7-9, the J call TRBJ2-4; TRBD2 might be the D (5 bases). The TCR originated in a woman aged 60 to 75 in good health, CMV-negative, and a related stem cell transplant donor. Sample: memory CD4+ T cells sorted from PBMCs. The CDR3 loop reads CASSLAMAGRAKNIQYF. The CDR3 DNA reads as TGTGCCAGCAGCTTAGCGATGGCGGGTAGAGCCAAAAACATTCAGTACTTC. The full variable domain, completed using reference TRBV7-9 and TRBJ2-4, is DTGVSQNPRHKITKRGQNVTFRCDPISEHNRLYWYRQTLGQGPEFLTYFQNEAQLEKSRLLSDRFSAERPKGSFSTLEIQRTEQGDSAMYLCASSLAMAGRAKNIQYFGAGTRLSVL.